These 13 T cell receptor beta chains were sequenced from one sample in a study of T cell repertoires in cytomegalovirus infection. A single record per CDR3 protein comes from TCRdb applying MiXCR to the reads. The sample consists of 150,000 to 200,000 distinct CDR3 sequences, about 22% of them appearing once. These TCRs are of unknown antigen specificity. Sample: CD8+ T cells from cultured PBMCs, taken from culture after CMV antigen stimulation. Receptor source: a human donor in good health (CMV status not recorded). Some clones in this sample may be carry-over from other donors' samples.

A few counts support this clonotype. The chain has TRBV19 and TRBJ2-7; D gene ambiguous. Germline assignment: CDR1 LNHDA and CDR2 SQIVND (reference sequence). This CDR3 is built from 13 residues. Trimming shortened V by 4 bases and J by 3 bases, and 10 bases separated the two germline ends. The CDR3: CASSKAGGYEQYF. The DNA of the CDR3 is TGTGCCAGTAGTAAGGCAGGTGGCTACGAGCAGTACTTC. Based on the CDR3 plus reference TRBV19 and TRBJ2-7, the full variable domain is DGGITQSPKYLFRKEGQNVTLSCEQNLNHDAMYWYRQDPGQGLRLIYYSQIVNDFQKGDIAEGYSVSREKKESFPLTVTSAQKNPTAFYLCASSKAGGYEQYFGPGTRLTVT.

The CDR3 region has the DNA TGCGCCAGCAGCCAAGATTCGGGGGGTACTGAAGCTTTCTTT. It specifies CASSQDSGGTEAFF. The V and J genes are TRBV4-3 and TRBJ1-1; TRBD1 is a possible D gene (5 bases). V was shortened by 0 bases and J by 5 bases, with 10 bases between the two germline ends. This CDR3 spans 14 amino acids. The germline V gene has CDR1 LGHNA and CDR2 YSLEER.

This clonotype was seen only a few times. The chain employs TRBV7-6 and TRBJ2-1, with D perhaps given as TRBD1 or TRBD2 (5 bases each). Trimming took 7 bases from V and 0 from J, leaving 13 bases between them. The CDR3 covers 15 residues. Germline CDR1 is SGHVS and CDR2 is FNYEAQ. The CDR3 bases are TGTGCCAGCACCCACGAGGGGTCCTCCTACAATGAGCAGTTCTTC. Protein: CASTHEGSSYNEQFF.

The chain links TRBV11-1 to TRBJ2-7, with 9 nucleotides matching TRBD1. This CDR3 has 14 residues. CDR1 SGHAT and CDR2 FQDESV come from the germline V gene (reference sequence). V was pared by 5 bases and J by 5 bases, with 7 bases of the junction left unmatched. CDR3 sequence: CASSLRDRAHEQYF. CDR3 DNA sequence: TGTGCCAGCAGCCTCCGGGACAGGGCCCACGAGCAGTACTTC.

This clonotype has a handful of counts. The CDR3 spells CATSRVGRGHTEAFF. CDR3 sequence (DNA): TGTGCCACCAGCAGAGTTGGCAGGGGGCACACTGAAGCTTTCTTT. This sequence joins TRBV15 and TRBJ1-1, with 8 positions matching TRBD1. Trimming at V came to 1 base and at J to 3 bases, leaving 4 bases not matched to a gene. This CDR3 region has 15 residues. CDR1 and CDR2 from the germline V gene are LNHNV and YYDKDF (reference sequence).

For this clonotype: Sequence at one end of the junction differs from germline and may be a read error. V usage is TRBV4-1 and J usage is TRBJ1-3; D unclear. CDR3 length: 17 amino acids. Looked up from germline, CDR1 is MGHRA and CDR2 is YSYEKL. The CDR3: CASSHEWAANTGNTIYF. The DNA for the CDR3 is TGTGCCAGCAGCCACGAGTGGGCGGCGAATACTGGAAACACCATATATTTT.

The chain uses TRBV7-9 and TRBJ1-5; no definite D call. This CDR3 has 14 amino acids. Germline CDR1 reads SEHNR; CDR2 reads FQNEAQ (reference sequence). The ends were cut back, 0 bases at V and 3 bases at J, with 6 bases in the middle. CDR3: CASSLAQINQPQHF. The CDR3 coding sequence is TGTGCCAGCAGCTTAGCCCAGATCAATCAGCCCCAGCATTTT.

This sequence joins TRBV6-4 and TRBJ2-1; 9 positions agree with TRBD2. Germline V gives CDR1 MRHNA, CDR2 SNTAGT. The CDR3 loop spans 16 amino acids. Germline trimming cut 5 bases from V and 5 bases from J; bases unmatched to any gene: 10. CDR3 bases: TGTGCCAGCAGTCCAGATAGCGGGGGAGGCCACAATGAGCAGTTCTTC. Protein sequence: CASSPDSGGGHNEQFF.

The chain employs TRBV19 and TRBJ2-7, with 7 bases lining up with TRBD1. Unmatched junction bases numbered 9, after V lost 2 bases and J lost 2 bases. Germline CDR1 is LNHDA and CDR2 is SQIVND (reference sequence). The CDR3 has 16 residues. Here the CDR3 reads CASSIRLRDRAYEQYF. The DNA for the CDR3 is TGTGCCAGTAGTATAAGACTGCGAGACAGGGCCTACGAGCAGTACTTC.

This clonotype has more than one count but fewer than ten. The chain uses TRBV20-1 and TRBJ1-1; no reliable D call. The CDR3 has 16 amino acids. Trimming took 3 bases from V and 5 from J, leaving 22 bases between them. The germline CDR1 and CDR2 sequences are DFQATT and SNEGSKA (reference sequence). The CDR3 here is CSARPKGAPSRTEAFF. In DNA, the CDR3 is TGCAGTGCTAGGCCGAAGGGCGCACCTAGTCGAACTGAAGCTTTCTTT.

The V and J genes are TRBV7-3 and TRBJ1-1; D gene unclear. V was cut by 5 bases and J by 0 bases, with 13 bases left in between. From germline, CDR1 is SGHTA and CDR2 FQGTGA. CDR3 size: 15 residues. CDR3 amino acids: CASSPYTGMNTEAFF. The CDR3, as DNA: TGTGCCAGCAGCCCCTATACCGGAATGAACACTGAAGCTTTCTTT.

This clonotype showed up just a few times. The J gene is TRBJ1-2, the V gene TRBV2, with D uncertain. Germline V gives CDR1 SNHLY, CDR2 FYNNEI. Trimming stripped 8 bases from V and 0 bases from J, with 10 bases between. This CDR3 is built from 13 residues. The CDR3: CASLGRPNYGYTF. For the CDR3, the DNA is TGTGCCAGCCTCGGACGGCCTAACTATGGCTACACCTTC.

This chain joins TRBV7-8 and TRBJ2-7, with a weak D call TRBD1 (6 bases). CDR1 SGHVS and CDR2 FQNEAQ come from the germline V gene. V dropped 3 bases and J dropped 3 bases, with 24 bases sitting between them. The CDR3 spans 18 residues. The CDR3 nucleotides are TGTGCCAGCAGCTTCCCCGAGATAACAGGGTCGGTGGACTACGAGCAGTACTTC. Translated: CASSFPEITGSVDYEQYF. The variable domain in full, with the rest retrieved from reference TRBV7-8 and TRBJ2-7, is GAGVSQSPRYKVAKRGQDVALRCDPISGHVSLFWYQQALGQGPEFLTYFQNEAQLDKSGLPSDRFFAERPEGSVSTLKIQRTQQEDSAVYLCASSFPEITGSVDYEQYFGPGTRLTVT.